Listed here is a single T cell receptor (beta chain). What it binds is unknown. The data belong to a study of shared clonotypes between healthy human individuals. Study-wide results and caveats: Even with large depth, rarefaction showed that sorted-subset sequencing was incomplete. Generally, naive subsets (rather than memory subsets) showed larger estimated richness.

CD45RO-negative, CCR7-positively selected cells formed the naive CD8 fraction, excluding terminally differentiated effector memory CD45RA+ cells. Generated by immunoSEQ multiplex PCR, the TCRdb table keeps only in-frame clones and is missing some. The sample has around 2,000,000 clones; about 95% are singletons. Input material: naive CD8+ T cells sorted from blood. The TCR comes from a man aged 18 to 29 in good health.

CDR3 amino acids: CASSLELAGVLAGELFF. The CDR3 DNA reads as TGTGCCAGCAGCTTGGAACTAGCGGGAGTGTTGGCCGGGGAGCTGTTTTTT. The rearrangement links TRBV5-6 to TRBJ2-2; 11 bases map to TRBD2. The CDR3 contains 17 residues. Germline CDR1 is SGHDT and CDR2 is YYEEEE. After removal of 0 bases from V and 6 bases from J, the junction contained 7 bases not matched to a gene.